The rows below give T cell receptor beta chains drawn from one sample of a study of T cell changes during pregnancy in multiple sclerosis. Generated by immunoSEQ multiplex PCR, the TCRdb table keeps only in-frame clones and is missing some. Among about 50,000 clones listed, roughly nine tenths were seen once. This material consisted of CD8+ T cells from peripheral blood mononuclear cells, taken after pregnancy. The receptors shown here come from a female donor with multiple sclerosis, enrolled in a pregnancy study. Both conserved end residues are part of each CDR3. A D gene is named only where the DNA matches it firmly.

cdr3_aa: CASSWTVQETQYF; v_call: TRBV5-1; j_call: TRBJ2-5; d_call: -
cdr3_aa: CASSPGGEGYNEQFF; v_call: TRBV6-1; j_call: TRBJ2-1; d_call: TRBD1
cdr3_aa: CASSLGQSSYNEQFF; v_call: TRBV5-6; j_call: TRBJ2-1; d_call: TRBD1
cdr3_aa: CASSWVQGADTQYF; v_call: TRBV19; j_call: TRBJ2-3; d_call: -
cdr3_aa: CASSPIGQAERAFF; v_call: TRBV4-1; j_call: TRBJ1-1; d_call: TRBD1
cdr3_aa: CATGHNSNQPQHF; v_call: TRBV15; j_call: TRBJ1-5; d_call: -
cdr3_aa: CASSIDLWGEGYQPQHF; v_call: TRBV19; j_call: TRBJ1-5; d_call: -
cdr3_aa: CASNYRGQWHGYTF; v_call: TRBV30; j_call: TRBJ1-2; d_call: TRBD1
cdr3_aa: CASSLGQGLGEQYF; v_call: TRBV11-2; j_call: TRBJ2-7; d_call: TRBD2
cdr3_aa: CASSETGSTGELFF; v_call: TRBV6-4; j_call: TRBJ2-2; d_call: -
cdr3_aa: CASSWAGGEQYF; v_call: TRBV7-9; j_call: TRBJ2-7; d_call: TRBD2
cdr3_aa: CASSYSGIYEKLFF; v_call: TRBV6-5; j_call: TRBJ1-4; d_call: -
cdr3_aa: CASSVLKQGNTEAFF; v_call: TRBV9; j_call: TRBJ1-1; d_call: -
cdr3_aa: CASSASELYGYTF; v_call: TRBV6-1; j_call: TRBJ1-2; d_call: -
cdr3_aa: CASSLGASGGLTSYEQYF; v_call: TRBV5-1; j_call: TRBJ2-7; d_call: TRBD2
cdr3_aa: CATGTTYEQYF; v_call: TRBV15; j_call: TRBJ2-7; d_call: TRBD2
cdr3_aa: CASSRGLALTGELFF; v_call: TRBV4-1; j_call: TRBJ2-2; d_call: TRBD2
cdr3_aa: CASSQNSYNEQFF; v_call: TRBV6-5; j_call: TRBJ2-1; d_call: -
cdr3_aa: CASSIASTYNQPQHF; v_call: TRBV19; j_call: TRBJ1-5; d_call: -
cdr3_aa: CATQSSDRAYGYTF; v_call: TRBV2; j_call: TRBJ1-2; d_call: TRBD1
cdr3_aa: CASSRTSGGDEQFF; v_call: TRBV14; j_call: TRBJ2-1; d_call: TRBD2
cdr3_aa: CASSPRAGEPGELFF; v_call: TRBV4-2; j_call: TRBJ2-2; d_call: -
cdr3_aa: CASSLKEGSRQETQYF; v_call: TRBV5-8; j_call: TRBJ2-5; d_call: -
cdr3_aa: CASSLQTSALPGEQYF; v_call: TRBV27; j_call: TRBJ2-7; d_call: -
cdr3_aa: CASSLGQGNYEQYF; v_call: TRBV11-2; j_call: TRBJ2-7; d_call: TRBD1
cdr3_aa: CASAASNYNEQFF; v_call: TRBV6-5; j_call: TRBJ2-1; d_call: -
cdr3_aa: CASTDRGHAEAFF; v_call: TRBV2; j_call: TRBJ1-1; d_call: TRBD1
cdr3_aa: CASSQESGGSQPQHF; v_call: TRBV4-2; j_call: TRBJ1-5; d_call: TRBD1
cdr3_aa: CASSLARTSEGNEQFF; v_call: TRBV7-8; j_call: TRBJ2-1; d_call: -
cdr3_aa: CATSPESSYNEQFF; v_call: TRBV15; j_call: TRBJ2-1; d_call: -
cdr3_aa: CASSDAAGGTDTQYF; v_call: TRBV6-4; j_call: TRBJ2-3; d_call: TRBD2